This TCR beta chain comes out of a study of identical twins. Trimming took 1 base from V and 2 from J, leaving 12 bases between them. The CDR3 is 16 residues long. CDR1 and CDR2 from the germline V gene are SGHTA and FQGNSA. In this sample, this clonotype turned up many times. TCRdb reprocessed the 5' RACE reads with MiXCR, giving one entry per CDR3 protein. The table has some 260,000 distinct CDR3 sequences, around 15% seen once. The sequencing input was memory (CD45RO+) T cells sorted from blood. V is TRBV7-2 and J is TRBJ2-1, with D tentatively TRBD2 (6 bases). This clonotype originated in a woman between 18 and 30 years old in good health. The CDR3 protein is CASSLGDSAPYNEQFF. The CDR3 region has the DNA TGTGCCAGCAGCTTAGGGGACTCCGCCCCCTACAATGAGCAGTTCTTC.